The clone carrying this TCR beta chain was detected once. Its antigen is as yet unknown. This entry comes from a study of cytomegalovirus exposure and HLA in healthy donors. The donors formed part of the roughly 120-subject validation cohort, distinct from the roughly 700-subject first cohort. Study results and caveats: Cytomegalovirus association was listed for 164 TCR beta chains. There were a few CMV-associated chains whose specificity for CMV antigens was confirmed in vitro. Accounts indicate the classifier identified cytomegalovirus status with strong specificity and sensitivity.

Germline V gives CDR1 GTSNPN, CDR2 SVGIG (reference sequence). The CDR3 extends over 13 amino acids. After removal of 3 bases from V and 5 bases from J, the junction contained 1 base not matched to a gene. TCRdb's copy holds only in-frame clones and misses some; the assay was immunoSEQ multiplex PCR. The data show 200,000 to 250,000 clones, around nine tenths seen once. This chain links TRBV30 with TRBJ2-4; TRBD1 matches 10 bases. The specimen was PBMCs. The origin of this receptor is a woman aged 18-35 years in good health and CMV-seronegative. The CDR3 DNA sequence: TGTGCCTGGAGCGGGACAGGGGAAAACATTCAGTACTTC. As protein: CAWSGTGENIQYF. Full variable domain (missing parts from reference TRBV30 and TRBJ2-4): SQTIHQWPATLVQPVGSPLSLECTVEGTSNPNLYWYRQAAGRGLQLLFYSVGIGQISSEVPQNLSASRPQDRQFILSSKKLLLSDSGFYLCAWSGTGENIQYFGAGTRLSVL.